This entry lists 20 T cell receptor beta chains sequenced from one sample in a study of T-cell memory formation after mild COVID-19. TCRdb used MiXCR to reprocess the 5' RACE reads, holding one entry per CDR3 protein. This table has fewer than 300,000 distinct CDR3 sequences, about a sixth appearing once. Sequencing was done on a sample of PBMCs or a T cell subset sorted from them (not recorded which). The receptors shown here come from a man aged 18 to 29 who had mild COVID-19 (a few samples of this study predate the infection). Cell type and time point are not known.

This clonotype was seen only a few times. The chain carries TRBV18 and TRBJ2-5; TRBD2 aligns across 12 bases. V gave up 3 bases and J gave up 4 bases; unmatched junction bases: 15. There are 19 residues in the CDR3. Looked up from germline, CDR1 is KGHSH and CDR2 is LQKENI. Written as DNA, the CDR3 is TGTGCCAGCTCACCCCTGACGACTAGCGGGGGTGCACCGCGAGAGACCCAGTACTTC. Its protein product is CASSPLTTSGGAPRETQYF.

The CDR3, as DNA: TGCGCCAGCAGCCAAGGCCTAGCGGGACCGTTCTTC. This gives the protein CASSQGLAGPFF. The J gene is TRBJ2-1, the V gene TRBV4-1; the match to TRBD2 covers 9 bases. Germline CDR1 is MGHRA and CDR2 is YSYEKL. The CDR3 is made up of 12 amino acids. The V and J ends lost 1 base and 15 bases, in that order; junction bases with no gene match: 4.

This clonotype showed up just a few times. J is TRBJ1-2 and V is TRBV29-1; possible D gene TRBD1, 6 bases. The V end lost 7 bases, the J end lost 6 bases, and 6 bases lay between the germline ends. Per germline, CDR1 SQVTM and CDR2 ANQGSEA. The CDR3 runs to 9 residues. CDR3 sequence reads: CSEGDGYTF. The CDR3 DNA follows: TGCAGCGAGGGGGATGGCTACACCTTC.

This clonotype turned up a few times. This chain uses TRBV12-3 or TRBV12-4 with TRBJ1-2; D ambiguous. This CDR3 comprises 13 residues. V lost 3 bases to trimming and J lost 2 bases, with 7 bases between them. DNA of the CDR3: TGTGCCAGCAGTTTCACAGAGAACTATGGCTACACCTTC. This codes for CASSFTENYGYTF.

This chain connects TRBV20-1 to TRBJ2-1; D is ambiguous. The CDR3 is 12 residues long. Between the trimmed V and J ends, which lost 2 bases and 8 bases, there was a span of 10 bases. The germline gives CDR1 DFQATT, CDR2 SNEGSKA (reference sequence). CDR3 coding DNA: TGCAGTGCTAGACAGCATGGCGATGAGCAGTTCTTC. This sequence encodes CSARQHGDEQFF.

CDR3 loop: CAWSVLLGGELFF. The CDR3 nucleotides are TGTGCCTGGAGTGTCCTGTTAGGCGGGGAGCTGTTTTTT. The chain links TRBV30 to TRBJ2-2; no clear D gene. The CDR3 is 13 residues long. V gave up 0 bases and J gave up 7 bases, with 9 bases separating them. Germline-derived CDR1 and CDR2 are GTSNPN and SVGIG (reference sequence). The full variable domain, completed using reference TRBV30 and TRBJ2-2, is SQTIHQWPATLVQPVGSPLSLECTVEGTSNPNLYWYRQAAGRGLQLLFYSVGIGQISSEVPQNLSASRPQDRQFILSSKKLLLSDSGFYLCAWSVLLGGELFFGEGSRLTVL.

This clonotype was seen a single time. This chain uses TRBV24-1 with TRBJ2-3, with 7 bases aligning to TRBD1. The trim removed 3 bases at V and 2 bases at J, leaving 4 bases unmatched. Germline V gene data show CDR1 as KGHDR and CDR2 as SFDVKD. There are 15 residues in the CDR3. The CDR3 nucleotides read TGTGCCACCAGTGATGGGCAGGGGGTCACAGATACGCAGTATTTT. Translating gives CATSDGQGVTDTQYF.

This rearrangement joins TRBV20-1 to TRBJ2-7; D uncertain. Germline loops: CDR1 DFQATT, CDR2 SNEGSKA (reference sequence). The V end was cut by 3 bases, the J end by 6 bases, with 12 bases between. The CDR3 has 12 residues. The CDR3 DNA is TGCAGTGCTAGTAGCTTTGCCTCCGAGCAGTACGTC. It translates to CSASSFASEQYV.

V is TRBV7-2 and J is TRBJ1-1; perhaps TRBD1 as D (5 bases). V gave up 5 bases and J gave up 5 bases, with 18 bases separating them. The CDR3 runs 15 residues. Germline CDR1 is SGHTA and CDR2 is FQGNSA. CDR3 nucleotides: TGTGCCAGCAGCGTGATGGGTGGGGCTGGTACTGAAGCTTTCTTT. The encoded protein is CASSVMGGAGTEAFF.

This clonotype has a single count. This is likely a read error, given that the CDR3 carries no conserved phenylalanine or tryptophan at its end. The chain recombines TRBV20-1 with TRBJ1-5; D is unclear. The CDR3 loop spans 15 amino acids. V lost 3 bases to trimming and J lost 2 bases, with 14 bases between them. Germline V gives CDR1 DFQATT, CDR2 SNEGSKA (reference sequence). CDR3 amino acids: CSARWGSDRNQPQHL. The CDR3 bases are TGCAGTGCTAGGTGGGGTTCGGATCGCAATCAGCCCCAGCATCTT.

The table lists this clonotype with a few counts. The V gene is TRBV12-3 or TRBV12-4, the J gene TRBJ1-5; 11 positions match TRBD1. The CDR3 is 14 amino acids. The V segment lost 3 bases and the J segment 6 bases; nucleotides outside the gene matches: 1. The DNA of the CDR3 is TGTGCCAGCAGTTTTGGGACAGGGGGTCAGCCCCAGCATTTT. Its translation is CASSFGTGGQPQHF.

This clonotype has only a few counts. This rearrangement joins TRBV29-1 to TRBJ2-3, with 8 bases matching TRBD1. Germline V CDR1 and CDR2: SQVTM, ANQGSEA. After removal of 7 bases from V and 5 bases from J, the junction contained 8 bases not matched to a gene. This CDR3 has 13 residues. CDR3 region: CSGTGSVGDTQYF. The CDR3 bases are TGCAGCGGGACAGGGTCTGTCGGAGATACGCAGTATTTT.

In this sample, this clonotype turned up many times. This rearrangement joins TRBV9 to TRBJ2-7; D is unclear. V shed 6 bases and J shed 7 bases, with 8 bases lying between them. Germline-derived CDR1 and CDR2 are SGDLS and YYNGEE. This CDR3 spans 10 amino acids. The chain's CDR3 is CASKYWEQYF. As DNA, the CDR3 is TGTGCCAGCAAGTACTGGGAGCAGTACTTC. Complete variable domain (other parts from reference TRBV9 and TRBJ2-7): DSGVTQTPKHLITATGQRVTLRCSPRSGDLSVYWYQQSLDQGLQFLIQYYNGEERAKGNILERFSAQQFPDLHSELNLSSLELGDSALYFCASKYWEQYFGPGTRLTVT.

The table lists this clonotype with a few counts. The J gene is TRBJ1-1, the V gene TRBV7-6; 7 nucleotides agree with TRBD1. This CDR3 has 13 residues. J gave up 7 bases and V 1 base, and 3 bases lay outside the gene matches. The V gene's germline CDR1 is SGHVS and CDR2 FNYEAQ. The CDR3 DNA reads as TGTGCCAGCAGCTTAGACAGGGGCTATGAAGCTTTCTTT. This encodes CASSLDRGYEAFF.

This clonotype occurred a few times. DNA of the CDR3: TGTGCCAGCAGCGTCAAAGGGAGGGACGAAAAACTGTTTTTT. Residues: CASSVKGRDEKLFF. The chain couples TRBV5-5 to TRBJ1-4; D may be TRBD1 (5 bases). Trimming shortened V by 4 bases and J by 8 bases, and 15 bases separated the two germline ends. Germline CDR1 reads SGHKS; CDR2 reads YYEKEE (reference sequence). The CDR3 covers 14 residues.

This chain uses TRBV11-2 with TRBJ1-3, with 7 bases aligning to TRBD1. The V gene end was trimmed by 6 bases and the J gene end by 2 bases; junction bases not matched to a gene: 4. CDR1 and CDR2 (germline): SGHAT, FQNNGV. The CDR3 covers 14 residues. CDR3 bases: TGTGCCAGCAGACCTACAGGGGCTGGAAACACCATATATTTT. Translating gives CASRPTGAGNTIYF.

This clonotype was counted a few times. The gene calls are TRBV25-1 and TRBJ2-5, with TRBD2 matching 8 bases. Trimming cost V 7 bases and J 3 bases; bases outside gene matches: 7. Germline CDR1 is MGHDK and CDR2 is SYGVNS. The CDR3 totals 14 residues. CDR3 in amino acids: CASMGNSGEETQYF. CDR3 DNA sequence: TGTGCCAGCATGGGAAATAGCGGGGAAGAGACCCAGTACTTC.

This chain connects TRBV7-6 to TRBJ2-5; 7 bases line up with TRBD2. Germline V gives CDR1 SGHVS, CDR2 FNYEAQ. The J segment lost 5 bases and the V segment lost 2 bases, leaving 5 bases of the junction unmatched. The CDR3 contains 14 residues. CDR3 residues: CASSLQSGAETQYF. The CDR3 nucleotides are TGTGCCAGCAGCTTACAAAGCGGGGCGGAGACCCAGTACTTC.

This clonotype has ten or more counts. The V call is TRBV5-1, the J call TRBJ2-7; 7 bases line up with TRBD1. CDR1 and CDR2 from the germline V gene are SGHRS and YFSETQ. This CDR3 is built from 15 residues. Unmatched junction bases numbered 8, after V lost 5 bases and J lost 0 bases. The CDR3 sequence: CASSDPGQSSYEQYF. CDR3 DNA sequence: TGCGCCAGCAGTGACCCGGGACAGAGCTCCTACGAGCAGTACTTC.

The chain joins TRBV27 to TRBJ2-1; 12 bases fit TRBD2. V gave up 6 bases and J gave up 5 bases; unmatched junction bases: 5. This CDR3 has 15 residues. Per the germline V gene, CDR1 is MNHEY and CDR2 is SMNVEV (reference sequence). CDR3 in DNA: TGTGCCAGCAGCCCTAGCGGGGGGGCCAACAATGAGCAGTTCTTC. It yields the protein CASSPSGGANNEQFF.